This T cell receptor beta chain was sequenced in a study of STAT3 mutations in large granular lymphocyte leukemia. The study, taken as a whole, reports: In T-cell large granular lymphocyte leukemia, about half of patients showed multiple immunodominant subclonotypes. Clonal expansion was inferred from other time points because no sample existed at each clone's first appearance.

Germline CDR1 is SGHRS and CDR2 is YFSETQ. The CDR3 runs 16 residues. V lost 0 bases and J lost 0; bases outside the gene matches: 0. Clones were read by immunoSEQ multiplex PCR, and TCRdb kept only the in-frame ones, dropping some. The sample has 15,000 or so clones; over 90% are singletons. This clone was counted a single time. Its antigen is unknown. The J gene is TRBJ2-7, the V gene TRBV5-1; TRBD2 matches at 13 bases. The sample consisted of peripheral blood mononuclear cells. This sequence was found in a woman in her forties or fifties with T-cell large granular lymphocyte leukemia. Some clones in this sample may be carry-over from other donors' samples. CDR3 amino acids: CASSLGTSGSSYEQYF. The CDR3 nucleotides read TGCGCCAGCAGCTTGGGGACTAGCGGGAGCTCCTACGAGCAGTACTTC.